The rows below give T cell receptor beta chains drawn from one sample of a study of blood T cell repertoires in COVID-19. Sequenced by immunoSEQ multiplex PCR; TCRdb stores in-frame clones only, minus some. The sample carries 300,000 to 400,000 clones, 90% recorded once. What was sequenced was PBMCs or T cells enriched from blood (not recorded which). The receptors derive from a woman aged 30 to 39 who had been exposed to COVID-19. Both conserved end residues are part of each CDR3. The D gene is left open where the match is weak. The size of a clone is reported for some rows only, either as once, few or many, or as a class for expanded clones.

CDR3 protein | CDR3 DNA | D gene | clone size | J gene | V gene
CASSLPGTAANYGYTF | TGTGCCAGCAGCCTGCCCGGGACAGCAGCTAACTATGGCTACACCTTC | TRBD1 | . | TRBJ1-2 | TRBV5-4
CASTPPGGHSTDTQYF | TGCGCCAGCACACCCCCGGGGGGACATAGCACAGATACGCAGTATTTT | . | . | TRBJ2-3 | TRBV5-1
CASSLWTEEETQYF | TGTGCCAGCAGCCTCTGGACAGAAGAAGAGACCCAGTACTTC | . | . | TRBJ2-5 | TRBV9
CAISENSLNTEAFF | TGTGCCATCAGTGAAAACAGCCTGAACACTGAAGCTTTCTTT | . | once | TRBJ1-1 | TRBV10-3
CASSLIRNRVTYEQYF | TGTGCCAGCAGCCTTATCAGGAACAGGGTAACCTACGAGCAGTACTTC | . | . | TRBJ2-7 | TRBV3-1/TRBV3-2
CASSLYTEAFF | TGTGCCAGCAGTCTTTACACTGAAGCTTTCTTT | . | . | TRBJ1-1 | TRBV2
CATSSLPSGPYNEQFF | TGTGCCACCAGCAGCCTTCCTAGCGGGCCCTACAATGAGCAGTTCTTC | TRBD2 | . | TRBJ2-1 | TRBV15
CASSLADYKRGQYF | TGTGCCAGCAGCTTGGCGGACTACAAGAGAGGCCAGTACTTC | . | . | TRBJ2-5 | TRBV5-4
CASNLRVAGGYYNEQFF | TGTGCCAGCAACCTAAGAGTAGCGGGGGGGTACTACAATGAGCAGTTCTTC | TRBD2 | . | TRBJ2-1 | TRBV4-2
CATSRDSDTQYF | TGTGCCACTTCCCGGGATTCAGATACGCAGTATTTT | . | . | TRBJ2-3 | TRBV24-1
CASSLDSAGTGLDYGYTF | TGTGCCAGCAGCTTAGACTCTGCCGGGACAGGGCTTGACTATGGCTACACCTTC | TRBD1 | . | TRBJ1-2 | TRBV11-2
CASSELIAGTDTQYF | TGTGCCAGCAGTGAATTAATCGCGGGTACAGATACGCAGTATTTT | . | . | TRBJ2-3 | TRBV25-1
CASSFRAGNTEAFF | TGCGCCAGCAGCTTCAGGGCCGGGAACACTGAAGCTTTCTTT | . | . | TRBJ1-1 | TRBV5-1
CASSFDGQGAEAFF | TGTGCCAGCAGCTTCGACGGACAGGGTGCTGAAGCTTTCTTT | TRBD1 | . | TRBJ1-1 | TRBV11-1
CASSLVGLRGGRETQYF | TGTGCCAGCAGCTTAGTTGGGTTGCGGGGGGGCCGTGAGACCCAGTACTTC | TRBD2 | . | TRBJ2-5 | TRBV7-2
CASSQTGSPLSTGELFF | TGCGCCAGCAGCCAGACAGGATCCCCCCTGAGCACCGGGGAGCTGTTTTTT | . | once | TRBJ2-2 | TRBV4-1
CASSKTGHGAGELFF | TGTGCCAGCTCCAAGACAGGGCATGGGGCCGGGGAGCTGTTTTTT | TRBD1 | . | TRBJ2-2 | TRBV25-1
CASSEGASVLSQPQHF | TGTGCCAGCAGCGAGGGGGCGTCGGTTCTAAGTCAGCCCCAGCATTTT | TRBD1 | . | TRBJ1-5 | TRBV9
CASSRIHRGPNGYTF | TGTGCCAGTAGTAGGATACACAGGGGGCCGAATGGCTACACCTTC | TRBD1 | . | TRBJ1-2 | TRBV19
CASSLSGGSANEQFF | TGTGCCAGCAGCTTAAGCGGGGGGTCCGCCAATGAGCAGTTCTTC | TRBD2 | . | TRBJ2-1 | TRBV11-2
CASSYSRTGNTEAFF | TGTGCCAGCAGTTACTCGAGGACAGGGAACACTGAAGCTTTCTTT | TRBD1 | . | TRBJ1-1 | TRBV6-5
CASSSEQLSYEQYF | TGCGCCAGCAGCTCTGAACAGCTCTCCTACGAGCAGTACTTC | . | . | TRBJ2-7 | TRBV5-1
CASRVRGQETQYF | TGTGCCAGCCGAGTTAGGGGCCAAGAGACCCAGTACTTC | . | . | TRBJ2-5 | TRBV5-6
CASKRAGAFYEQYF | TGTGCCAGCAAAAGGGCGGGGGCCTTCTACGAGCAGTACTTC | . | . | TRBJ2-7 | TRBV3-1/TRBV3-2
CASSIVRAGANVLTF | TGTGCCAGTAGTATAGTCAGGGCTGGGGCCAACGTCCTGACTTTC | . | . | TRBJ2-6 | TRBV19
CASREQTGYGYTF | TGTGCCAGCAGAGAGCAGACAGGCTATGGCTACACCTTC | . | few | TRBJ1-2 | TRBV2
CASSLAGEGRPSGYTF | TGTGCCAGCAGCTTGGCCGGGGAGGGGCGTCCCTCTGGCTACACCTTC | . | . | TRBJ1-2 | TRBV5-4
CASYSSGSGYTF | TGCGCCAGCTACTCCTCAGGGTCCGGCTACACCTTC | . | . | TRBJ1-2 | TRBV5-1
CAWAPGGPGTQYF | TGTGCCTGGGCCCCGGGGGGGCCTGGTACGCAGTATTTT | TRBD2 | . | TRBJ2-3 | TRBV30
CSVTEGGQSNQPQHF | TGCAGCGTTACCGAAGGAGGACAGAGCAATCAGCCCCAGCATTTT | . | few | TRBJ1-5 | TRBV29-1
CASSPRDRGFGETQYF | TGTGCCAGCTCACCAAGGGACAGGGGATTTGGTGAGACCCAGTACTTC | TRBD1 | . | TRBJ2-5 | TRBV18
CASRTGSDYGYTF | TGTGCCAGCCGCACAGGGAGTGACTATGGCTACACCTTC | . | . | TRBJ1-2 | TRBV6-5
CASSLTPGQSGYGYTF | TGTGCCAGCAGCCTCACGCCGGGACAGAGTGGCTATGGCTACACCTTC | TRBD1 | . | TRBJ1-2 | TRBV7-9
CASSIIQGAAYGYTF | TGTGCCAGCAGCATTATACAGGGGGCGGCCTATGGCTACACCTTC | TRBD1 | . | TRBJ1-2 | TRBV7-2
CASSQAPGRGQVDTEAFF | TGCGCCAGCAGCCAGGCCCCGGGCAGGGGGCAGGTCGACACTGAAGCTTTCTTT | TRBD1 | . | TRBJ1-1 | TRBV4-3
CASSLDLYTEAFF | TGTGCCAGCAGCTTAGATCTGTACACTGAAGCTTTCTTT | . | . | TRBJ1-1 | TRBV11-2
CASSQGAGHAEAFF | TGCGCCAGCAGCCAAGGGGCAGGGCATGCTGAAGCTTTCTTT | . | . | TRBJ1-1 | TRBV4-3
CASSLNGQGGNEKLFF | TGTGCCAGCTCACTGAACGGACAGGGAGGGAATGAAAAACTGTTTTTT | TRBD1 | . | TRBJ1-4 | TRBV18
CASSPTDSNQPQHF | TGCGCCAGCAGCCCGACAGATAGCAATCAGCCCCAGCATTTT | . | few | TRBJ1-5 | TRBV5-1
CASSLLAGRPYEQYF | TGTGCCAGCTCACTTTTAGCGGGGCGCCCCTACGAGCAGTACTTC | TRBD2 | . | TRBJ2-7 | TRBV18
CASSLVQGAVEQYF | TGCGCCAGCAGCTTGGTGCAGGGGGCCGTCGAGCAGTACTTC | TRBD1 | . | TRBJ2-7 | TRBV5-1
CASRLQGGGEKLFF | TGTGCCAGCAGGCTACAGGGAGGGGGTGAAAAACTGTTTTTT | . | . | TRBJ1-4 | TRBV2
CASAEGYSPLHF | TGTGCCAGTGCGGAGGGATACTCACCCCTCCACTTT | . | . | TRBJ1-6 | TRBV12-3/TRBV12-4
CASRVNQVYEQYF | TGTGCCAGCAGGGTAAACCAGGTCTACGAGCAGTACTTC | . | . | TRBJ2-7 | TRBV11-2
CASSQDWTATEAFF | TGCGCCAGCAGCCAAGATTGGACAGCCACTGAAGCTTTCTTT | . | few | TRBJ1-1 | TRBV4-3
CASSQGSLASYNEQFF | TGTGCCAGCAGCCAAGGATCACTCGCCTCCTACAATGAGCAGTTCTTC | . | . | TRBJ2-1 | TRBV3-1/TRBV3-2
CSVYRGAGSGELFF | TGCAGCGTTTACAGGGGCGCTGGGAGCGGGGAGCTGTTTTTT | TRBD1 | . | TRBJ2-2 | TRBV29-1
CASSYRDSNYNEQFF | TGTGCCAGCAGCTACCGGGACAGCAACTACAATGAGCAGTTCTTC | TRBD1 | once | TRBJ2-1 | TRBV11-2
CASSLEGQGGYGYTF | TGCGCCAGCAGCTTGGAGGGGCAGGGAGGGTATGGCTACACCTTC | . | . | TRBJ1-2 | TRBV5-1
CATSRTGANQPQHF | TGTGCCACCAGTCGGACAGGGGCCAATCAGCCCCAGCATTTT | TRBD1 | . | TRBJ1-5 | TRBV24-1